This T cell receptor (beta chain) emerged from a study of memory CD4+ T cells and cytomegalovirus serostatus (dated by TCRdb to the late 2010s). General notes on the study: The cohort included 35 or so healthy adults from Belgium, of whom 9 were CMV seropositive and roughly 24 were CMV seronegative. The study sequenced CD4+ memory TCRbeta repertoires of a Belgian cohort with known cytomegalovirus serostatus to replicate a published TCR-based CMV serostatus classifier.

The CDR3 goes from the cysteine to the phenylalanine over 12 residues. Of the read, only the CDR3 DNA is kept; its 36 bases are in frame from base 1. V lost 7 bases and J lost 6 bases; the stretch between them is 12 bases long. The germline V gene sets CDR1 to MNHEY and CDR2 to SVGAGI. What the study reported, not specific to this receptor: On the Belgian cohort, the classifier based on the original framework reached a median bootstrapped AUC of nearly 0.96, with a 95% CI of 0.76-1.00. Only CD4+CD45RO+ memory cells were sequenced, in contrast to the original study, in which naive and memory CD4+ and CD8+ populations were covered. CMV serostatus prediction reached a median bootstrapped AUC of about 0.95 with the original framework and just under 0.93 with a US-trained random forest. Of under 200 previously reported CMV-associated TCRbeta sequences, approximately 70 appeared in the CD4+ memory repertoires, each in one to five individuals. Results were interpreted as suggesting that the CMV-associated TCR signature is largely present in the CD4+ memory repertoire.

A FACSAria II was used to sort memory CD4+ T cells, defined as single viable CD3+CD4+CD8-CD45RO+ cells. To determine CMV serostatus, a Roche Elecsys assay was used that detects serum IgG against CMV pp150, pp28, p38 and p52. After the samples were thawed, total CD4+ T cells were enriched through positive selection using CD4 magnetic microbeads. Samples originated from another study that specifically interrogated the CD4+ T cell memory repertoire. Peripheral blood mononuclear cells were isolated and cryopreserved according to standard operating procedures, and serum was kept at -80 degrees C. The staining used CD3-PerCP (BW264/56), CD4-APC (RPA-T4), CD45RO-PE (UCHT1) and CD8-Pacific Orange (3B5) antibodies, and Sytox blue was used to exclude non-viable cells. Concerning this clone: No antigen is known for it. No quality values exist for individual bases; no much larger clone is one base distant.

The Quick-DNA Microprep Kit was used to extract genomic DNA from the sorted cells. TCRbeta DNA was amplified with the immunoSEQ hsTCRbeta kit following the manufacturer's protocol. An Illumina MiSeq instrument was used to sequence the TCRbeta libraries. The source study handled its data this way. Following removal of out-of-frame sequences, approximately 2.1 million distinct TCRbeta sequences were retained, with an average of about 70,000 per individual. Two values were used to score each individual: the count of 164 previously reported CMV-associated TCRbeta sequences and the total count of productive distinct TCRbeta sequences. A beta-binomial model was reimplemented in Python, and scikit-learn random forests with default parameters were trained on US cohort data. On the Belgian cohort, classifier performance was reported as the median AUC, along with percentile confidence intervals, across 10,000 bootstrap iterations. The table was pulled from immuneACCESS by TCRdb, which kept in-frame rearrangements only. Such tables lose some clones; where checked, under half of the loss comes from unresolved V genes, and the rest has no known cause. That table supplies the V and J calls and clone size; D and trimming were determined from the DNA. The sample table records over 45,000 clones; 82% of these occur just once. Less than 0.5% of the sample lies in the top ten.

The sequence came from an adult in good health and CMV-seronegative. The chain joins TRBV6-5 to TRBJ1-2, and the D gene may be TRBD1, 5 bases matching. The specimen sequenced was memory CD4+ T cells from blood. CDR3 reads: CASTRWGHGYTF. The DNA sequence is as follows: TGTGCCAGCACCCGATGGGGCCATGGCTACACCTTC.